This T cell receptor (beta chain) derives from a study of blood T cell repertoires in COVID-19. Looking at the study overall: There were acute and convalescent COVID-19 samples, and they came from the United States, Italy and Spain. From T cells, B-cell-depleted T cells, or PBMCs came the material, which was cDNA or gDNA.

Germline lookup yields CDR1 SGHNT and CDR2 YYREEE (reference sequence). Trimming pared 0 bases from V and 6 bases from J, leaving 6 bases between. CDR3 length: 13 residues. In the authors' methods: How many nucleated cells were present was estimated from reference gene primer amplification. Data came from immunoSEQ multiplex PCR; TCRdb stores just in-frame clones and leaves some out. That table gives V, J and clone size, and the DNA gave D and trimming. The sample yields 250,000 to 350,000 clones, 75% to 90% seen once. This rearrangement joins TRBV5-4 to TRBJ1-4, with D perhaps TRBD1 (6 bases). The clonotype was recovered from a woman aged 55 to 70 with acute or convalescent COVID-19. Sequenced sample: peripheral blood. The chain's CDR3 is CASSLDRDEKLFF. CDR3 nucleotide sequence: TGTGCCAGCAGCTTGGACAGGGATGAAAAACTGTTTTTT.